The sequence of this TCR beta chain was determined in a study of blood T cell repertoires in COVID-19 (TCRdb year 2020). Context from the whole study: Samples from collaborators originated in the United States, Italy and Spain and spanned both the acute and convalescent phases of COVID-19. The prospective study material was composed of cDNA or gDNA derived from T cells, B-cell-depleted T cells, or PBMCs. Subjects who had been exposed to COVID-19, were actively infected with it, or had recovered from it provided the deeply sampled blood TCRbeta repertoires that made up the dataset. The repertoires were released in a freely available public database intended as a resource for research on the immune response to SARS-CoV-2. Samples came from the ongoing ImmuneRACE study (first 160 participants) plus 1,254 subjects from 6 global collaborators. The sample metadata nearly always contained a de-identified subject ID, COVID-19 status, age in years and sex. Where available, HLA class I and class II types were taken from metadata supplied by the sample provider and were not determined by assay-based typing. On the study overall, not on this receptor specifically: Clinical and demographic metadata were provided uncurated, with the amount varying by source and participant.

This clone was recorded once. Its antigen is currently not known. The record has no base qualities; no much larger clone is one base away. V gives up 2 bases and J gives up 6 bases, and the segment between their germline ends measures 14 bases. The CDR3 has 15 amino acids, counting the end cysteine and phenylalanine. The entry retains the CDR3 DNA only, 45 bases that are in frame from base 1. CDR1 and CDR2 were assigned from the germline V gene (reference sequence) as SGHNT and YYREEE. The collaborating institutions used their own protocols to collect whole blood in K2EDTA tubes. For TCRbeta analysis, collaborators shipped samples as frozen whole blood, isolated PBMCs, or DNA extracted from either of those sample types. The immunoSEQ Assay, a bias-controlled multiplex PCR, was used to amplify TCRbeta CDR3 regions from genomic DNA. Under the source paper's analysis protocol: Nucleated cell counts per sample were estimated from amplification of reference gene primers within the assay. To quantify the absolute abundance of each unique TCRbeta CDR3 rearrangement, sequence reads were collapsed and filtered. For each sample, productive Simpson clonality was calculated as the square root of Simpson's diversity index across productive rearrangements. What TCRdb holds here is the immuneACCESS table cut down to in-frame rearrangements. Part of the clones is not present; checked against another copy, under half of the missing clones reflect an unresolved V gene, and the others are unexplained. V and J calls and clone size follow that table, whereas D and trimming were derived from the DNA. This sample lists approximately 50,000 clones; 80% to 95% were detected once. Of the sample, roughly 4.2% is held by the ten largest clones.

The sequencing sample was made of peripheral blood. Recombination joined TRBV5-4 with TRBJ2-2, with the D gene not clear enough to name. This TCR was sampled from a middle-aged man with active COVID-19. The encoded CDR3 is CASSFTAFEAGELFF. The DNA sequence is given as TGTGCCAGCAGCTTCACTGCGTTTGAAGCCGGGGAGCTGTTTTTT.